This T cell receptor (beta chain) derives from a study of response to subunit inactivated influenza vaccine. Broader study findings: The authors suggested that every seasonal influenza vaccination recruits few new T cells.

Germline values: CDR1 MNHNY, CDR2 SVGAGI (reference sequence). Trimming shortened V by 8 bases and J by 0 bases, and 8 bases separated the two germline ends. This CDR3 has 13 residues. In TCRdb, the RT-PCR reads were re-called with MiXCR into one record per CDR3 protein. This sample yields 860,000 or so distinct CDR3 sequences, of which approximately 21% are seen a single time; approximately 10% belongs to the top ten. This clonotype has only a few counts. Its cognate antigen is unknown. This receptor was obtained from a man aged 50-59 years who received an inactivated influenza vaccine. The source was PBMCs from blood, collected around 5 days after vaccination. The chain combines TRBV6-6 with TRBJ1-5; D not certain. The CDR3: CASEANSNQPQHF. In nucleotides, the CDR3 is TGTGCCAGCGAAGCAAATAGCAATCAGCCCCAGCATTTT.